This TCR beta chain comes out of a study of blood T cell repertoires in COVID-19. About the study: Samples taken during acute and convalescent COVID-19 were collected in the United States, Italy and Spain. PBMCs, B-cell-depleted T cells, or T cells were the source of the cDNA or gDNA that made up the material.

This CDR3 spans 17 amino acids. The V gene's germline CDR1 is SGHTA and CDR2 FQGNSA. V trimming: 1 base; J trimming: 5 bases; junction bases outside the gene matches: 5. Per the original methods: Reference gene primer amplification yielded estimated nucleated cell counts. Assay used: immunoSEQ multiplex PCR; TCRdb lists only in-frame clones, some missing. The V and J calls and clone size are taken from that table; D and trimming were inferred from the DNA. The sample records 150,000 to 200,000 clones, about 88% being singletons. The V and J genes are TRBV7-2 and TRBJ2-7; 16 nucleotides match TRBD2. This TCR was recovered from a woman in her 30s with active or convalescent COVID-19. Specimen: peripheral blood. The CDR3 DNA follows: TGTGCCAGCAGCTTAGGTGGGACTAGCGGGAGGGCAAACGAGCAGTACTTC. It yields the protein CASSLGGTSGRANEQYF.